This T cell receptor (beta chain) originates from a study of PD-L1 blockade in urothelial cancer. At the level of the study: Median T cell yield from blood was over 130,000.

The time point was: pretreatment peripheral blood. Patients presented with locally advanced or metastatic urothelial carcinoma. Data came from immunoSEQ multiplex PCR; TCRdb stores just in-frame clones and leaves some out. The sample contains 50,000 or so clones, roughly 82% of which appear only once. This CDR3 has 15 amino acids. Deletions cut 0 bases from V and 2 bases from J, with 11 bases between. The germline V gene encodes CDR1 LNHNV and CDR2 YYDKDF (reference sequence). This receptor was obtained from a middle-aged man with urothelial cancer. The chain links TRBV15 to TRBJ2-7; a weak D match, TRBD2 (6 bases). The specimen comprised PBMCs, sampled around atezolizumab (anti-PD-L1) treatment. The CDR3 loop is CATSREKGLTYEQYF. DNA for the CDR3: TGTGCCACCAGCAGAGAAAAGGGACTTACCTACGAGCAGTACTTC.